This T cell receptor beta chain was found in a study of beta chain features in type 1 diabetes. Findings of the study overall: TCRB CDR3s from Type 1 diabetes patients were moderately but significantly shorter in all four CD4+ subsets.

Sorted cells reached over 95% purity in every population. This clone was observed a few times. Its antigen is not identified. TCRB transcripts that were expressed got sequenced, as all of the isolated RNA had been reverse transcribed. Some clones are missing from TCRdb's copy, which holds only in-frame ones; the method was immunoSEQ multiplex PCR. The table records nearly 350,000 clones, 8% of them present only once. Germline CDR1 and CDR2: SGHVS and FQNEAQ. V was trimmed by 5 bases and J by 8 bases, leaving 21 bases between them. The CDR3 covers 16 residues. The rearrangement uses TRBV7-8 and TRBJ1-4, with D possibly being TRBD1 (5 bases). The origin of this receptor is a woman aged 18-29 years in good health. The sequenced sample consisted of central memory CD4+ T cells from blood. CDR3 sequence: CASSPISVRVQEKLFF. The CDR3, as DNA: TGTGCCAGCAGCCCAATTAGTGTCAGGGTGCAGGAAAAACTGTTTTTT.